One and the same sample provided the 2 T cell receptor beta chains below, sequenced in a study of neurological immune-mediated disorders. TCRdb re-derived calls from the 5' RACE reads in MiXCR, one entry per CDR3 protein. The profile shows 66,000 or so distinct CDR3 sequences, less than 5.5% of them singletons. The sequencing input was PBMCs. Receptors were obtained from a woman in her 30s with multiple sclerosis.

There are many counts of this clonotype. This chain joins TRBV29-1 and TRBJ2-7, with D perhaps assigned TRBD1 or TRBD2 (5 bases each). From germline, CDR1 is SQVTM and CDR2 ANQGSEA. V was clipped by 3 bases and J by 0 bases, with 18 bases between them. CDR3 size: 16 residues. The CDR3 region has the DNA TGCAGCGTTGAGGGTCGGGGCAGGGAAGGCTCCTACGAGCAGTACTTC. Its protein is CSVEGRGREGSYEQYF.

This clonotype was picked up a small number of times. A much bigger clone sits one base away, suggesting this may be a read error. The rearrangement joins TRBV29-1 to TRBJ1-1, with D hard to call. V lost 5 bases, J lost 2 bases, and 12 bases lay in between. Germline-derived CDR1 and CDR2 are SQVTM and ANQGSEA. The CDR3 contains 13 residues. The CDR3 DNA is TGCAGCGTTTTAGCAAAGGGAAACACTGAAGCTTTCTTT. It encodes CSVLAKGNTEAFF. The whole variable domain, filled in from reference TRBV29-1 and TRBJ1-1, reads SAVISQKPSRDICQRGTSLTIQCQVDSQVTMMFWYRQQPGQSLTLIATANQGSEATYESGFVIDKFPISRPNLTFSTLTVSNMSPEDSSIYLCSVLAKGNTEAFFGQGTRLTVV.